Following are 21 T cell receptor beta chains from one sample sequenced in a study of blood T cell repertoires in COVID-19. The method was immunoSEQ multiplex PCR; TCRdb's version includes in-frame clones alone and lacks a portion of them. The table has about 290,000 clones, about 85% seen once; the top ten hold around 3.9%. Sequenced: peripheral blood. These receptors were taken from a woman aged 45-65 years with active or convalescent COVID-19.

The V gene is TRBV15, the J gene TRBJ2-7, with D possibly being TRBD2 (6 bases). The V end was cut by 4 bases, the J end by 3 bases, with 19 bases between. CDR3 length: 16 residues. The germline V gene encodes CDR1 LNHNV and CDR2 YYDKDF (reference sequence). The CDR3 coding sequence is TGTGCCACCAGCACAAATAGAGTGGCGGGGTTCTACGAGCAGTACTTC. The encoded protein is CATSTNRVAGFYEQYF.

The V gene is TRBV19, the J gene TRBJ1-4; 8 positions agree with TRBD1. V shed 3 bases and J 0 bases; nucleotides not matched to a gene: 9. CDR1 LNHDA and CDR2 SQIVND come from the germline V gene (reference sequence). The CDR3 totals 18 residues. The CDR3 spells CASSIGQGLLATNEKLFF. CDR3 coding DNA: TGTGCCAGTAGTATTGGACAGGGTCTTCTAGCAACTAATGAAAAACTGTTTTTT.

As DNA, the CDR3 is TGTGCCAGCAGCCCTAATCCAGGGGTCACTGAAGCTTTCTTT. Translating it yields CASSPNPGVTEAFF. The chain joins TRBV14 to TRBJ1-1; TRBD1 might be the D (6 bases). V dropped 4 bases and J dropped 4 bases, with 13 bases sitting between them. CDR3 length: 14 amino acids. Germline CDR1 is SGHDN and CDR2 is FVKESK.

This clone was observed a handful of times. The CDR3 sequence: CASSLRGSYNEQFF. The CDR3, as DNA: TGTGCCAGCAGCTTGCGGGGGTCCTACAATGAGCAGTTCTTC. The V call is TRBV5-6, the J call TRBJ2-1; D perhaps matches TRBD2 (6 bases). This CDR3 region has 14 residues. Germline values: CDR1 SGHDT, CDR2 YYEEEE. Trimming cost V 1 base and J 1 base, with 6 bases left between them.

J is TRBJ1-1 and V is TRBV6-4; D is possibly TRBD1 (5 bases). V lost 7 bases and J 4 bases, leaving 16 bases between the germline ends. The CDR3 loop spans 14 amino acids. Germline values: CDR1 MRHNA, CDR2 SNTAGT. The CDR3 reads CASKEDGGITEAFF. The CDR3 DNA reads as TGTGCCAGCAAAGAAGACGGGGGGATCACTGAAGCTTTCTTT.

The chain recombines TRBV21-1 with TRBJ2-2; the table gives TRBD2 as D, unverified against the DNA. TRBV21-1 is listed as a pseudogene. The CDR3 has 17 residues. The CDR3 coding sequence is TGTGCCAGCAGCAAAGGGGGCAGGGAGGGGAACACCGGGGAGCTGTTTTTT. It translates to CASSKGGREGNTGELFF.

The CDR3 loop reads CASSHLRVASYNEQFF. The CDR3 DNA sequence: TGCGCCAGCAGCCACCTCCGGGTAGCGTCCTACAATGAGCAGTTCTTC. V gene TRBV4-1 combines with J gene TRBJ2-1; possibly TRBD2 for D (5 bases). Germline V CDR1 and CDR2: MGHRA, YSYEKL. Trimming removed 3 bases at V and 1 base at J, with 13 bases between. There are 16 residues in the CDR3.

In its sample, this clone was seen once. The rearrangement uses TRBV18 and TRBJ1-1; weak D call: TRBD1 (6 bases). This CDR3 has 20 residues. The germline V gene has CDR1 KGHSH and CDR2 LQKENI. V gave up 3 bases and J gave up 4 bases, with 30 bases separating them. CDR3 protein: CASSPTLIQGSGWSGTEAFF. In DNA, the CDR3 is TGTGCCAGCTCACCGACGCTGATACAGGGATCAGGGTGGAGTGGCACTGAAGCTTTCTTT.

Here the CDR3 DNA reads TGTGCCAGCATCCCAGCCGGACTGAGAGGGGAGACCCAGTACTTC. It codes for CASIPAGLRGETQYF. V gene TRBV6-5 combines with J gene TRBJ2-5; the D gene is possibly TRBD2 (5 bases). The V end lost 7 bases, the J end lost 5 bases, and 20 bases lay between the germline ends. This CDR3 region has 15 residues. Germline V CDR1 and CDR2: MNHEY, SVGAGI.

The genes are TRBV19 and TRBJ1-5; 9 positions agree with TRBD1. The CDR3 loop spans 14 amino acids. Germline V gene data show CDR1 as LNHDA and CDR2 as SQIVND (reference sequence). V trimming: 5 bases; J trimming: 2 bases; junction bases outside the gene matches: 1. The DNA for the CDR3 is TGTGCCAGTAGTTGGACAGGGGGCAATCAGCCCCAGCATTTT. Translated: CASSWTGGNQPQHF.

This clone was detected a few times. The chain uses TRBV7-9 and TRBJ1-5; 8 nucleotides agree with TRBD1. Germline CDR1 SEHNR, CDR2 FQNEAQ (reference sequence). V dropped 4 bases and J dropped 5; count of bases not matched to a gene: 13. The CDR3 extends over 17 amino acids. CDR3 coding DNA: TGTGCCAGCAGCTGCCGGGACAGGTGGCAAGAAGATCAGCCCCAGCATTTT. It translates to CASSCRDRWQEDQPQHF. Variable domain in full (rest from reference TRBV7-9 and TRBJ1-5): DTGVSQNPRHKITKRGQNVTFRCDPISEHNRLYWYRQTLGQGPEFLTYFQNEAQLEKSRLLSDRFSAERPKGSFSTLEIQRTEQGDSAMYLCASSCRDRWQEDQPQHFGDGTRLSIL.

This chain connects TRBV29-1 to TRBJ1-6; D gene ambiguous. Between the trimmed V and J ends, which lost 4 bases and 6 bases, there was a span of 10 bases. CDR1 SQVTM and CDR2 ANQGSEA come from the germline V gene. There are 13 residues in the CDR3. CDR3 sequence reads: CSVASSGNSPLHF. The CDR3 coding sequence is TGCAGCGTTGCCTCTTCGGGTAATTCACCCCTCCACTTT.

V is TRBV30 and J is TRBJ1-5; TRBD1 matches at 7 bases. Germline loops: CDR1 GTSNPN, CDR2 SVGIG (reference sequence). V shed 2 bases, J shed 2 bases, and the junction held 3 bases outside the gene matches. The CDR3 sequence is 14 residues long. CDR3 bases: TGTGCCTGGAGTAGGGGGCTGGGCAATCAGCCCCAGCATTTT. Its translation is CAWSRGLGNQPQHF.

The chain combines TRBV10-2 with TRBJ1-1; possible D gene TRBD1, 5 bases. Germline V gene sequence: CDR1 WSHSY, CDR2 SAAADI. The CDR3 length is 16 residues. V was shortened by 6 bases and J by 2 bases, with 19 bases between the two germline ends. Here the CDR3 DNA reads TGCGCCAGCAGGAGCCGGAGGGGTCTTGAAAACACTGAAGCTTTCTTT. Its translation: CASRSRRGLENTEAFF.

This CDR3 reads CASIGATGSRRYGYTF. The CDR3 bases are TGTGCCAGTATAGGGGCCACTGGCAGCCGTCGCTATGGCTACACCTTC. This chain links TRBV19 with TRBJ1-2; D perhaps matches TRBD1 (5 bases). In germline, CDR1 is LNHDA, CDR2 SQIVND (reference sequence). Trimming took off 7 bases at V and 4 bases at J, with 22 bases between the two ends. The CDR3 contains 16 residues.

The V and J genes are TRBV10-3 and TRBJ1-5, with a tentative D call TRBD1 (6 bases). Germline values: CDR1 ENHRY, CDR2 SYGVKD. Trimming pared 0 bases from V and 10 bases from J, leaving 19 bases between. This CDR3 spans 16 amino acids. The chain's CDR3 is CAISESYAGVRDPQHF. The CDR3, as DNA: TGTGCCATCAGTGAGTCGTATGCAGGGGTCCGGGATCCCCAGCATTTT.

The chain joins TRBV11-2 to TRBJ1-2; no firm D call. The CDR3 consists of 14 residues. V was trimmed by 1 base and J by 4 bases, leaving 10 bases between them. Germline lookup yields CDR1 SGHAT and CDR2 FQNNGV. CDR3 nucleotide sequence: TGTGCCAGCAGCTTAGCCGCACACAGCTATGGCTACACCTTC. Translated, it gives CASSLAAHSYGYTF.

This clone has at least ten counts. This chain joins TRBV25-1 and TRBJ2-5; maybe TRBD2 (6 bases). Germline CDR1 reads MGHDK; CDR2 reads SYGVNS. Trimming stripped 4 bases from V and 2 bases from J, with 14 bases between. This CDR3 has 15 amino acids. The CDR3 sequence is CASSGYRGKQETQYF. The DNA for the CDR3 is TGTGCCAGCAGTGGCTACCGGGGGAAACAAGAGACCCAGTACTTC.

The chain is built from TRBV27 and TRBJ1-1, with TRBD1 matching over 10 bases. CDR3 length: 16 residues. Germline trimming cut 5 bases from V and 4 bases from J; bases unmatched to any gene: 10. Germline V gives CDR1 MNHEY, CDR2 SMNVEV (reference sequence). The CDR3 spells CASSRDRGPLGTEAFF. Written as DNA, the CDR3 is TGTGCCAGCAGTAGAGACAGGGGGCCTCTCGGCACTGAAGCTTTCTTT.

V is TRBV24-1 and J is TRBJ2-5, with 10 bases that match TRBD1. CDR3 length: 16 amino acids. Germline loops: CDR1 KGHDR, CDR2 SFDVKD. V lost 3 bases, J lost 4 bases, and 7 bases stayed unmatched. The CDR3 DNA is TGTGCCACCAGTGATCTGGTGACAGGGGGCGTAGAGACCCAGTACTTC. The encoded protein is CATSDLVTGGVETQYF.

CDR3 DNA: TGTGCCAGCAGTTTATACAGGGCCGGCAATCAGCCCCAGCATTTT. It encodes CASSLYRAGNQPQHF. The chain combines TRBV28 with TRBJ1-5; tentative D call: TRBD1 (6 bases). Germline CDR1 MDHEN, CDR2 SYDVKM. Trimming removed 1 base at V and 2 bases at J, with 9 bases between. The CDR3 has 15 amino acids.